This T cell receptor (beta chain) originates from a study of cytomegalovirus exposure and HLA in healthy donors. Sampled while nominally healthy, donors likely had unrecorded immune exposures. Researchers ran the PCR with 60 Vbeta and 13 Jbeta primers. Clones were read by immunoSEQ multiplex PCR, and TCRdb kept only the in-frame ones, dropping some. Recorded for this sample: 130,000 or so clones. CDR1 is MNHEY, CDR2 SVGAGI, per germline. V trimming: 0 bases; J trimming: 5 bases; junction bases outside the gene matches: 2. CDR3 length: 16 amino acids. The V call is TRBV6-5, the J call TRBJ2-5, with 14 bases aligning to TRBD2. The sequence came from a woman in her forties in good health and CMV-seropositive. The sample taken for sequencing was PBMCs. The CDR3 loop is CASSYSGTSGSETQYF. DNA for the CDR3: TGTGCCAGCAGTTACTCCGGGACTAGCGGGAGTGAGACCCAGTACTTC.